This TCR beta chain was retrieved from a study of beta chain features in type 1 diabetes. For the study at large: Sorted cells, approximately 100,000,000 in number, were examined across all samples.

Study-wide results and limits: A moderate, significant TCRB CDR3 shortening appeared in type 1 diabetes across four CD4+ subsets.

Every isolated RNA sample was fully reverse transcribed, so sequencing captured expressed TCRB transcripts. Clones were read by immunoSEQ multiplex PCR, and TCRdb kept only the in-frame ones, dropping some. The sample comprises hundreds of thousands of clones, 11% to 15% of which are singletons, and 0.035% to 0.045% rests with the top ten. V shed 7 bases and J shed 2 bases, with 16 bases lying between them. The CDR3 covers 14 residues. In germline, CDR1 is SQVTM, CDR2 ANQGSEA. In the case of this clone: What it recognizes is unknown.

The V gene is TRBV29-1, the J gene TRBJ2-3; perhaps TRBD2 as D (7 bases). Sequencing was done on a sample of naive CD4+ T cells from blood. The TCR originated in a man younger than 35 with type 1 diabetes. CDR3 nucleotides: TGCAGCGCCGGGGGGCGTTTTACCACAGATACGCAGTATTTT. Translation gives CSAGGRFTTDTQYF.